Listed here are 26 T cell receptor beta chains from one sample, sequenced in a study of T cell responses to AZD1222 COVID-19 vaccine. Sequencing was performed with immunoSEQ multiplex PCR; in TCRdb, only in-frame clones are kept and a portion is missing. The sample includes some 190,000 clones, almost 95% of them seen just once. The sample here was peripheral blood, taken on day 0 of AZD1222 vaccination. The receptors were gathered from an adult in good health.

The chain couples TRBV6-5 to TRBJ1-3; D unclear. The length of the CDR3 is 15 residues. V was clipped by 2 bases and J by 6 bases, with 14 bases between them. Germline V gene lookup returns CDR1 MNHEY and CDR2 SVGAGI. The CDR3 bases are TGTGCCAGCAGTTACACCGAAGACGGAACAAACACCATATATTTT. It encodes CASSYTEDGTNTIYF.

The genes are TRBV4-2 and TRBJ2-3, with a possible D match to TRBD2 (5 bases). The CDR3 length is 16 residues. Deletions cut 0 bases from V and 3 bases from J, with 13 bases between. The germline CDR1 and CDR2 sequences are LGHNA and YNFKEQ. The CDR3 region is CASSQDRARGTDTQYF. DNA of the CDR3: TGTGCCAGCAGCCAAGATAGAGCGAGAGGGACAGATACGCAGTATTTT.

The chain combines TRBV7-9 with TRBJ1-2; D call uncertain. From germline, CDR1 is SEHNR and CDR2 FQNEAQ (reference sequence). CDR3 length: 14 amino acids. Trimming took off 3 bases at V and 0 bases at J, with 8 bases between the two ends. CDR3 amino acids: CASSLGGSNYGYTF. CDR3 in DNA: TGTGCCAGCAGCTTGGGCGGATCTAACTATGGCTACACCTTC.

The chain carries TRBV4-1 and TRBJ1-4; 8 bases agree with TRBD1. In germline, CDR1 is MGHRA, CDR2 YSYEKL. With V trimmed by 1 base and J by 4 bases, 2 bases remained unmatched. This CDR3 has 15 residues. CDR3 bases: TGCGCCAGCAGCCAAGCGGGGACAGGTAATGAAAAACTGTTTTTT. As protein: CASSQAGTGNEKLFF.

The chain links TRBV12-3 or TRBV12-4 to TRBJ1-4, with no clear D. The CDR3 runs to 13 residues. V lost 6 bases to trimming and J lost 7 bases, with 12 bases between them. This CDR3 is CASSRGNGEKLFF. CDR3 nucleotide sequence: TGTGCCAGCAGCCGAGGCAACGGTGAAAAACTGTTTTTT.

CDR3 sequence: CASSLGQSTGELFF. The CDR3 DNA reads as TGTGCCAGCAGCTTAGGCCAAAGCACCGGGGAGCTGTTTTTT. The V gene is TRBV13, the J gene TRBJ2-2; no firm D call. Trimming took 0 bases from V and 4 from J, leaving 6 bases between them. The CDR3 contains 14 residues. Per the germline V gene, CDR1 is PRHDT and CDR2 is FYEKMQ (reference sequence).

CDR3 residues: CASSPRGDGGYNEQFF. The DNA for the CDR3 is TGTGCCAGCTCACCACGGGGGGACGGAGGATACAATGAGCAGTTCTTC. The chain employs TRBV18 and TRBJ2-1; possible D gene TRBD2, 6 bases. This CDR3 spans 16 amino acids. The V and J ends lost 1 base and 4 bases respectively, with 14 bases between them. Germline V gives CDR1 KGHSH, CDR2 LQKENI.

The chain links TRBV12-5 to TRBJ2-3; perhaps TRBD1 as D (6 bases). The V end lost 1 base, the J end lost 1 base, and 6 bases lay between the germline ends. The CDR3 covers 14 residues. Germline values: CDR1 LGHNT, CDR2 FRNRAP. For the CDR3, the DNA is TGTGCTAGTGGTTTGGACAGGGGCACAGATACGCAGTATTTT. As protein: CASGLDRGTDTQYF.

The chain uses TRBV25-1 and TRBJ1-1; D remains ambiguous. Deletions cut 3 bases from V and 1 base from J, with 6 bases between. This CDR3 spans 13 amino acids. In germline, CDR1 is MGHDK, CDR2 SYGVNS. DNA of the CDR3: TGTGCCAGCAGTGAGGCAGGGAACACTGAAGCTTTCTTT. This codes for CASSEAGNTEAFF.

As DNA, the CDR3 is TGTGCCAGCCGCCTGGGACTGACGAACACTGAAGCTTTCTTT. Amino acid sequence: CASRLGLTNTEAFF. The chain couples TRBV6-2 or TRBV6-3 to TRBJ1-1, with D possibly TRBD1 on 5 matching bases. The germline V gene encodes CDR1 MNHEY and CDR2 SVGEGT. Between the trimmed V and J ends, which lost 8 bases and 1 base, there was a span of 14 bases. The length of the CDR3 is 14 residues.

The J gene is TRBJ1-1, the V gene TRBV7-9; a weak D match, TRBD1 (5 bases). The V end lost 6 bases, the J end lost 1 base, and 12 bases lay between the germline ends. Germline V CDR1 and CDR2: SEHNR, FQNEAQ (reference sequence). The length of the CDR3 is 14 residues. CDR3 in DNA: TGTGCCAGCAGACAGGCCCCCGGGAACACTGAAGCTTTCTTT. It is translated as CASRQAPGNTEAFF.

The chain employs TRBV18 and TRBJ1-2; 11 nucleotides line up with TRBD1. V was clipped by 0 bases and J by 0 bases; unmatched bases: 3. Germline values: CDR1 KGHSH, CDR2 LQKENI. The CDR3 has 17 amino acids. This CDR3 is CASSPPGTGGTNYGYTF. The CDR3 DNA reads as TGTGCCAGCTCACCACCCGGGACAGGGGGAACTAACTATGGCTACACCTTC.

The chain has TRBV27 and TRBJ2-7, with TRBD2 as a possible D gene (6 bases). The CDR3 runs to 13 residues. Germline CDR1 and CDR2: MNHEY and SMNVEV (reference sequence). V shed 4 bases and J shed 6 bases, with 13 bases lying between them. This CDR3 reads CASSWGSGGEQYF. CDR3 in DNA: TGTGCCAGCAGTTGGGGGTCCGGGGGCGAGCAGTACTTC.

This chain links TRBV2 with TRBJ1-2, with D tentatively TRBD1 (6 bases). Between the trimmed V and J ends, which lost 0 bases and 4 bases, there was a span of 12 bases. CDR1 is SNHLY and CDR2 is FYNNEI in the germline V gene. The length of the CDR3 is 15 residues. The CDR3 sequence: CASSEAETGAYGYTF. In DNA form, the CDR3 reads TGTGCCAGCAGTGAAGCAGAGACAGGAGCCTATGGCTACACCTTC.

Here the CDR3 DNA reads TGTGCCAGCAGTCCCGACAGGGATGGCATTCAGTACTTC. This gives the protein CASSPDRDGIQYF. The rearrangement uses TRBV3-1 (or the pseudogene TRBV3-2) and TRBJ2-4; 7 bases agree with TRBD1. The V and J ends lost 6 bases and 9 bases, in that order; junction bases with no gene match: 8. The CDR3 contains 13 residues. The V gene's germline CDR1 is LGHDT and CDR2 YNNKEL (reference sequence).

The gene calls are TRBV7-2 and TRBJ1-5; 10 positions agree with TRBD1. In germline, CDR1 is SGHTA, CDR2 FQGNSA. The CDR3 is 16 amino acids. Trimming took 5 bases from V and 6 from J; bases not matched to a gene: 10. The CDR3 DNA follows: TGTGCCAGCAGCGATTTCGGGACAGGGGTCACTCAGCCCCAGCATTTT. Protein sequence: CASSDFGTGVTQPQHF.

CDR3 coding DNA: TGTGCCAGCAGTTTAGACAGGGGGCGCTTTTTCTTC. This encodes CASSLDRGRFFF. This chain uses TRBV6-5 with TRBJ2-1; TRBD1 agrees at 10 bases. V gave up 4 bases and J gave up 16 bases; unmatched junction bases: 7. The CDR3 extends over 12 amino acids. The germline CDR1 and CDR2 sequences are MNHEY and SVGAGI.

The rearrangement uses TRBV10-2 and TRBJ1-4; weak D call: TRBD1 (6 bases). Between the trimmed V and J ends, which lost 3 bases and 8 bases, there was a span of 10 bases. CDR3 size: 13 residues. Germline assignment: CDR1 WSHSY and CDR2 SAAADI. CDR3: CASSEQGTEKLFF. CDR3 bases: TGCGCCAGCAGTGAACAGGGTACAGAAAAACTGTTTTTT.

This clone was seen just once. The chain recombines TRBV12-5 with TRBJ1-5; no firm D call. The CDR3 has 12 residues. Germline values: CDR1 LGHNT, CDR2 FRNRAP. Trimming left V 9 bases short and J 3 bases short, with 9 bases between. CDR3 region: CASTVNNQPQHF. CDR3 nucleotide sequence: TGTGCTAGCACAGTGAACAATCAGCCCCAGCATTTT.

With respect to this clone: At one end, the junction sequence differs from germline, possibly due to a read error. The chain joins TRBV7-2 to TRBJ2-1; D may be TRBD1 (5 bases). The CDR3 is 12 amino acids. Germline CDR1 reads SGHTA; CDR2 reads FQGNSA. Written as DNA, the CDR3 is TGTGCCAGCAGCTTAGAGGGGAATGTGCAGTTCTTC. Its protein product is CASSLEGNVQFF.

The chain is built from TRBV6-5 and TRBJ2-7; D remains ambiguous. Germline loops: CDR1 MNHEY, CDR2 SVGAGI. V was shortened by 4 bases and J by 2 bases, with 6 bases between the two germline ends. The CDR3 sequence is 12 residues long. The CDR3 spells CASSSQTYEQYF. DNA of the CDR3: TGTGCCAGCAGTTCACAGACCTACGAGCAGTACTTC.

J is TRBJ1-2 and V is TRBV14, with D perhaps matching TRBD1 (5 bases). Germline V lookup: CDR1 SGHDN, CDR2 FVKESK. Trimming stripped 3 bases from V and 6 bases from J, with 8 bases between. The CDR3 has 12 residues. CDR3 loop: CASSQGRDGYTF. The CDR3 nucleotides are TGTGCCAGCAGCCAGGGACGGGATGGCTACACCTTC. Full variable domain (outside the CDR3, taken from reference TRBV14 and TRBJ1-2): EAGVTQFPSHSVIEKGQTVTLRCDPISGHDNLYWYRRVMGKEIKFLLHFVKESKQDESGMPNNRFLAERTGGTYSTLKVQPAELEDSGVYFCASSQGRDGYTFGSGTRLTVV.

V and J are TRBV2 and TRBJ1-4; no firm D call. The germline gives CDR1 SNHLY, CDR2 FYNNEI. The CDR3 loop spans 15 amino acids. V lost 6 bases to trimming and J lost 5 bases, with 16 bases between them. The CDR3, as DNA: TGTGCCAGCAGGGACCCCCGGGGTACGAATGAAAAACTGTTTTTT. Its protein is CASRDPRGTNEKLFF.

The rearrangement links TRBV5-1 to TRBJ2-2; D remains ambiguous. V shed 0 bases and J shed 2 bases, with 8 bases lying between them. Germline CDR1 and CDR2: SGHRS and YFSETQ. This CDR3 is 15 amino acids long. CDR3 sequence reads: CASSLGADNTGELFF. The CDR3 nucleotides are TGCGCCAGCAGCTTGGGGGCAGATAACACCGGGGAGCTGTTTTTT.

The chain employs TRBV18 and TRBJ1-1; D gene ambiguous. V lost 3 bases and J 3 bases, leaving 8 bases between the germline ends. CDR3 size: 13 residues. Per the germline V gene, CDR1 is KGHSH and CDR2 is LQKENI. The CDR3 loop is CASSPGSDTEAFF. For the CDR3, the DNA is TGTGCCAGCTCACCGGGGTCGGACACTGAAGCTTTCTTT.

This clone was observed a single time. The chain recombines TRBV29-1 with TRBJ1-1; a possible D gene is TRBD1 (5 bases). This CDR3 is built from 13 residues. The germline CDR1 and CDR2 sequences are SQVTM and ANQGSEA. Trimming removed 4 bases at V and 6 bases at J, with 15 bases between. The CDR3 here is CSVVVVGTAEAFF. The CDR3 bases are TGCAGCGTTGTGGTTGTGGGGACCGCTGAAGCTTTCTTT.